The clone carrying this T cell receptor (beta chain) was observed a few times. The antigen remains undetermined. The CDR3 runs 15 residues. CDR1 and CDR2 (germline): MDHEN, SYDVKM. The J segment lost 2 bases and the V segment lost 6 bases, leaving 3 bases of the junction unmatched. TCRdb's copy holds only in-frame clones and misses some; the assay was immunoSEQ multiplex PCR. The sample lists roughly 2,200 clones; around a sixth were seen once. The sample belongs to a study of T cells in localized non-small cell lung cancer. Study-wide results and limits: Across samples, adjacent lung featured a median around 60 of the top 100 tumor clones.

The origin of this receptor is a man aged 35 to 69 with stage I squamous cell lung carcinoma. The rearrangement joins TRBV28 to TRBJ2-7, with 14 bases matching TRBD2. The material was normal lung tissue next to the tumor, obtained before any cancer treatment. DNA for the CDR3: TGTGCCAGCAGGAGGACTAGCGGGGGGACCTACGAGCAGTACTTC. The encoded protein is CASRRTSGGTYEQYF.